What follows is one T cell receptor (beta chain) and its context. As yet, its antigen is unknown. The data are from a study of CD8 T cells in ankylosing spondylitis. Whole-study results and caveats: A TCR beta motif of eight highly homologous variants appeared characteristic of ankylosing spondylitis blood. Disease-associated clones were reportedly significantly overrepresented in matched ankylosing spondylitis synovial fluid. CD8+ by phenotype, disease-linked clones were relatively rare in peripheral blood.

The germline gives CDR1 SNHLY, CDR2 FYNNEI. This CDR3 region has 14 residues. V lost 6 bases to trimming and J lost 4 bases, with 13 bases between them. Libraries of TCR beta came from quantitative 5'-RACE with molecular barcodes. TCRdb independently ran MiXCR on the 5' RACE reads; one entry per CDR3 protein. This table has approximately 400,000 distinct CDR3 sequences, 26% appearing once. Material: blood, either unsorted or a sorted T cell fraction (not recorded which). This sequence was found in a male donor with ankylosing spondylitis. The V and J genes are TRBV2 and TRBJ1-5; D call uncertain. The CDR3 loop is CASREKVVNQPQHF. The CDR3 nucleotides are TGTGCCAGCAGGGAGAAGGTAGTAAATCAGCCCCAGCATTTT.